This T cell receptor (beta chain) derives from a study of blood T cell repertoires in COVID-19. About the study: Sample material is recorded as cDNA or gDNA derived from T cells, B-cell-depleted T cells, or PBMCs.

Libraries were prepared by immunoSEQ multiplex PCR; TCRdb keeps only in-frame clonotypes and omits some of them. The sample has roughly 150,000 clones, over 80% seen once. The J segment lost 3 bases and the V segment lost 6 bases, leaving 4 bases of the junction unmatched. The CDR3 is 14 residues long. Germline lookup yields CDR1 MNHEY and CDR2 SMNVEV (reference sequence). A word on this clone: The sample has other DNA sequences that encode this CDR3 too.

The chain links TRBV27 to TRBJ2-7; 11 bases fit TRBD1. The sequence was obtained from a woman aged 40 to 50 who had recovered from COVID-19. Sequenced material: PBMCs or T cells enriched from blood (not recorded which). CDR3 in amino acids: CASSPGTGGYEQYF. The DNA of the CDR3 is TGTGCCAGCAGCCCCGGGACAGGGGGCTACGAGCAGTACTTC.